This passage covers 2 T cell receptor beta chains from one sample sequenced in a study of T cells after yellow fever vaccination. TCRdb analysed the 5' RACE reads with MiXCR anew, one entry per CDR3 protein. In the table there are 200,000 to 250,000 distinct CDR3 sequences, around 3.1% of which are singletons. Here the sequenced sample was CD4+ T cells sorted from PBMCs, taken 10 days after the yellow fever booster vaccination. Receptors originate from a man younger than 35 who received the YFV17D yellow fever vaccine.

This clonotype was seen a handful of times. This chain uses TRBV18 with TRBJ1-2; TRBD1 agrees at 7 bases. V was pared by 0 bases and J by 8 bases, with 9 bases of the junction left unmatched. CDR1 is KGHSH and CDR2 is LQKENI in the germline V gene. This CDR3 contains 15 residues. DNA for the CDR3: TGTGCCAGCTCACCACCGAGGGACAGCTACGGGGGCTACACCTTC. This codes for CASSPPRDSYGGYTF.

This clonotype was seen at least ten times. J is TRBJ1-5 and V is TRBV7-9; D not resolved. The CDR3 has 12 residues. Germline V lookup: CDR1 SEHNR, CDR2 FQNEAQ (reference sequence). The germline V and J ends were trimmed by 5 bases and 5 bases, with 7 bases remaining between them. CDR3 nucleotide sequence: TGTGCCAGCAGCCGAATCGATCAGCCCCAGCATTTT. Translation gives CASSRIDQPQHF.